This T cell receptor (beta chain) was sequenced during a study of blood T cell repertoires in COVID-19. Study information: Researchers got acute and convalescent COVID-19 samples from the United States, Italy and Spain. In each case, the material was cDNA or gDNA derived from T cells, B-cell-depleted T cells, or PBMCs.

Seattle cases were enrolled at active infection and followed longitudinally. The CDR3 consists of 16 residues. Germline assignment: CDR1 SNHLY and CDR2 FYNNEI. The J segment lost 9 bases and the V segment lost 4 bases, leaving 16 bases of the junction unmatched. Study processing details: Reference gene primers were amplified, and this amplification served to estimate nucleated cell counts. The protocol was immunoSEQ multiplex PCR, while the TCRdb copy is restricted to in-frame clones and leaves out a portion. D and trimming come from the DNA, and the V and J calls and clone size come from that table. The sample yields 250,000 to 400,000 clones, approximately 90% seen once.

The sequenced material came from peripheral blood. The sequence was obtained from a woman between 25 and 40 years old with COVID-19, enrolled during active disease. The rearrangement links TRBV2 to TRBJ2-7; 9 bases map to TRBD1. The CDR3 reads CASSAASATGGTGQYV. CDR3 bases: TGTGCCAGCAGTGCTGCTTCTGCGACAGGGGGGACAGGGCAGTACGTC.